One and the same sample provided the 19 T cell receptor beta chains below, sequenced in a study of blood T cells in healthy people across ages. It was with a sample-barcoded 5' primer and a J-beta primer mix that a second PCR of roughly 7 to 11 cycles was run. TCRdb reprocessed the 5' RACE reads with MiXCR, giving one entry per CDR3 protein. The profile shows more than 1,400,000 distinct CDR3 sequences, around two fifths of them singletons. Input material: blood. Receptors originate from a woman aged 18 to 35 in good health.

This chain joins TRBV21-1 and TRBJ2-1; TRBD1 is taken as the D call from the table, unchecked against the DNA. TRBV21-1 is annotated as a pseudogene. The CDR3 sequence is 12 residues long. CDR3 sequence: CLHGAPYNEQFF. The CDR3 coding sequence is TGTCTCCACGGGGCACCTTACAATGAGCAGTTCTTC.

This clonotype was observed a handful of times. The chain combines TRBV20-1 with TRBJ1-5; no reliable D call. Germline-derived CDR1 and CDR2 are DFQATT and SNEGSKA (reference sequence). This CDR3 spans 15 amino acids. The V gene lost 1 base and the J gene lost 0 bases, with 10 bases spanning the gap. CDR3 in DNA: TGCAGTGCTAGAGTGACGGGTGGTAGCAATCAGCCCCAGCATTTT. This sequence encodes CSARVTGGSNQPQHF.

The V and J genes are TRBV20-1 and TRBJ1-2; no firm D call. V was clipped by 5 bases and J by 1 base, with 8 bases between them. The germline CDR1 and CDR2 sequences are DFQATT and SNEGSKA (reference sequence). The CDR3 contains 12 residues. The CDR3 sequence: CSAANDNYGYTF. The DNA of the CDR3 is TGCAGTGCTGCAAACGATAACTATGGCTACACCTTC.

The chain recombines TRBV7-9 with TRBJ2-7, with 9 nucleotides matching TRBD2. The J segment lost 7 bases and the V segment lost 1 base, leaving 5 bases of the junction unmatched. CDR3 length: 14 residues. CDR1 is SEHNR and CDR2 is FQNEAQ in the germline V gene (reference sequence). The CDR3 DNA is TGTGCCAGCAGCTTAGAGACTAGCGGTATAGAGCAGTACTTC. This codes for CASSLETSGIEQYF.

The V call is TRBV30, the J call TRBJ2-5; possibly TRBD1 for D (5 bases). Germline CDR1 is GTSNPN and CDR2 is SVGIG (reference sequence). Trimming removed 0 bases from V and 9 bases from J, with 5 bases in between. This CDR3 spans 10 amino acids. The DNA of the CDR3 is TGTGCCTGGAGTGTACAGGCCCAGTACTTC. Translated: CAWSVQAQYF.

The rearrangement joins TRBV5-5 to TRBJ2-1; 11 nucleotides match TRBD1. Trimming took 4 bases from V and 9 from J; bases not matched to a gene: 6. Germline V gene data show CDR1 as SGHKS and CDR2 as YYEKEE (reference sequence). This CDR3 spans 14 amino acids. CDR3 DNA: TGTGCCAGCAGCCTCGGGACAGGGGGTATTGAGCAGTTCTTC. It yields the protein CASSLGTGGIEQFF.

The chain uses TRBV6-2 or TRBV6-3 and TRBJ1-1, with D tentatively TRBD1 (5 bases). The CDR3 is 13 residues long. Germline CDR1 MNHEY, CDR2 SVGEGT. Deletions cut 6 bases from V and 5 bases from J, with 13 bases between. CDR3 sequence: CASRTFGGTEAFF. The DNA for the CDR3 is TGTGCCAGCAGGACATTCGGGGGGACTGAAGCTTTCTTT.

The chain carries TRBV20-1 and TRBJ2-1; 11 positions agree with TRBD2. The DNA end favors TRBJ2-7, so the J call may be wrong. Germline V gene lookup returns CDR1 DFQATT and CDR2 SNEGSKA (reference sequence). This CDR3 comprises 14 residues. CDR3: CSAQGLADYNEQYF. CDR3 nucleotides: TGCAGTGCTCAGGGACTAGCGGACTACAATGAGCAGTACTTC.

J is TRBJ1-2 and V is TRBV7-9; TRBD1 aligns across 8 bases. The V and J ends lost 4 bases and 6 bases, in that order; junction bases with no gene match: 10. Germline CDR1 and CDR2: SEHNR and FQNEAQ (reference sequence). The CDR3 spans 15 residues. The DNA of the CDR3 is TGTGCCAGCAGCTCATATGAAACAGGGGGGAATGGCTACACCTTC. It encodes CASSSYETGGNGYTF.

V usage is TRBV4-2 and J usage is TRBJ1-1; no clear D. Germline loops: CDR1 LGHNA, CDR2 YNFKEQ. There are 15 residues in the CDR3. V was trimmed by 1 base and J by 4 bases, leaving 13 bases between them. CDR3 nucleotides: TGTGCCAGCAGCCAAGGGCGCTCCGAGGGCACTGAAGCTTTCTTT. Protein: CASSQGRSEGTEAFF.

The chain couples TRBV25-1 to TRBJ2-7; 9 nucleotides align to TRBD1. Germline V gene data show CDR1 as MGHDK and CDR2 as SYGVNS. The junction had 17 bases not matched to a gene; V was cut back by 0 bases and J by 5 bases. The CDR3 length is 19 residues. The CDR3 bases are TGTGCCAGCAGTGAATACTTCGTGGGACAGGGTCTGGAGGCCGACGAGCAGTACTTC. As protein: CASSEYFVGQGLEADEQYF.

This chain connects TRBV20-1 to TRBJ2-7, with a possible D match to TRBD2 (6 bases). Trimming cost V 3 bases and J 5 bases, with 14 bases left between them. Germline lookup yields CDR1 DFQATT and CDR2 SNEGSKA (reference sequence). The CDR3 contains 13 residues. Here the CDR3 DNA reads TGCAGTGCTAGCGGGAGCCCTTTGAACGAGCAGTACTTC. Encoded protein: CSASGSPLNEQYF.

Many counts were recorded for this clonotype. One end of the junction is discordant with germline, which a read error may explain. CDR3 protein: CASSLGRREYGYTF. The CDR3 coding sequence is TGCGCCAGCAGCTTGGGCAGACGGGAATATGGCTACACCTTC. The chain uses TRBV28 and TRBJ1-2; no firm D call. Germline assignment: CDR1 MDHEN and CDR2 SYDVKM. The CDR3 is 14 amino acids.

This clonotype came up a few times. The rearrangement links TRBV6-1 to TRBJ2-7; tentative D call: TRBD1 (5 bases). The CDR3 spans 16 residues. Germline V gene lookup returns CDR1 MNHNS and CDR2 SASEGT. Trimming shortened V by 0 bases and J by 3 bases, and 15 bases separated the two germline ends. The CDR3 is CASSEASGAHGYEQYF. CDR3 coding DNA: TGTGCCAGCAGTGAAGCGAGTGGGGCACATGGCTACGAGCAGTACTTC.

J is TRBJ2-2 and V is TRBV4-1; TRBD2 might be the D (5 bases). Germline values: CDR1 MGHRA, CDR2 YSYEKL. CDR3 length equals 15 residues. V gave up 0 bases and J gave up 8 bases, with 13 bases separating them. CDR3 residues: CASSQDSSRGGELFF. The CDR3 bases are TGCGCCAGCAGCCAAGATTCTAGCCGTGGTGGGGAGCTGTTTTTT.

This clonotype was counted between two and nine times. V is TRBV2 and J is TRBJ1-4; D not resolved. Germline V gene data show CDR1 as SNHLY and CDR2 as FYNNEI. The CDR3 covers 13 residues. Between the trimmed V and J ends, which lost 7 bases and 4 bases, there was a span of 10 bases. Written as DNA, the CDR3 is TGTGCCAGCACAGTCAGGATTAATGAAAAACTGTTTTTT. This codes for CASTVRINEKLFF.

V is TRBV2 and J is TRBJ2-1; D is perhaps TRBD1 (6 bases). CDR3 length: 15 residues. With 0 bases removed from V and 9 bases from J, the gap between germline ends came to 15 bases. CDR1 and CDR2 (germline): SNHLY, FYNNEI. CDR3 coding DNA: TGTGCCAGCAGTGAAGCTGGGCAGGGGTGGGGTGAGCAGTTCTTC. Translated: CASSEAGQGWGEQFF.

Only a few counts were recorded for this clonotype. The J gene is TRBJ1-1, the V gene TRBV29-1; 7 bases agree with TRBD1. The CDR3 is 13 amino acids. Germline CDR1 SQVTM, CDR2 ANQGSEA. V lost 8 bases, J lost 2 bases, and 8 bases stayed unmatched. As DNA, the CDR3 is TGCAGCTCCGAGGGACAGATAAACACTGAAGCTTTCTTT. This codes for CSSEGQINTEAFF.

The chain has TRBV20-1 and TRBJ1-4; maybe TRBD1 (6 bases). Germline CDR1 is DFQATT and CDR2 is SNEGSKA (reference sequence). The CDR3 totals 16 residues. Trimming stripped 2 bases from V and 8 bases from J, with 21 bases between. For the CDR3, the DNA is TGCAGTGCTAGACCTACAGGGTCCCGTAGTCAAGAAAAACTGTTTTTT. As protein: CSARPTGSRSQEKLFF.